The 21 T cell receptor beta chains presented below share a single source sample, sequenced in a study of CD8 T cells in acute hepatitis C reinfection. Time point in this sample: naive CD8 control sorted from an acute-time-point sample. Clones were sequenced by immunoSEQ multiplex PCR, and TCRdb holds only the in-frame ones, with some missing. The data contain 30,000 to 45,000 clones, over 75% of them singletons. The sequenced sample was naive CD8+ T cells from PBMCs. All receptors derive from a woman younger than 35 who spontaneously cleared hepatitis C infection.

The chain recombines TRBV11-2 with TRBJ2-1; 8 nucleotides match TRBD2. The germline V gene has CDR1 SGHAT and CDR2 FQNNGV. This CDR3 has 14 amino acids. The ends lost 4 bases at V and 8 bases at J; junction bases unmatched: 7. CDR3 nucleotide sequence: TGTGCCAGCAGCTCTGTAGCGGGAATCTATGAGCAGTTCTTC. Its translation is CASSSVAGIYEQFF. Full variable domain (remainder filled in from reference TRBV11-2 and TRBJ2-1): EAGVAQSPRYKIIEKRQSVAFWCNPISGHATLYWYQQILGQGPKLLIQFQNNGVVDDSQLPKDRFSAERLKGVDSTLKIQPAKLEDSAVYLCASSSVAGIYEQFFGPGTRLTVL.

The V and J genes are TRBV18 and TRBJ2-1; 8 bases fit TRBD2. The CDR3 consists of 15 residues. Germline CDR1 KGHSH, CDR2 LQKENI. After removal of 2 bases from V and 5 bases from J, the junction contained 5 bases not matched to a gene. CDR3 residues: CASSPIKRGNNEQFF. Here the CDR3 DNA reads TGTGCCAGCTCACCAATCAAGCGGGGGAACAATGAGCAGTTCTTC.

This sequence joins TRBV10-3 and TRBJ2-1; D unresolved. V was trimmed by 3 bases and J by 8 bases, leaving 8 bases between them. Germline CDR1 ENHRY, CDR2 SYGVKD. The CDR3 consists of 12 residues. The CDR3 nucleotides read TGTGCCATCAGTGACCCCGGGCATGAGCAGTTCTTC. The encoded protein is CAISDPGHEQFF.

This clone was recorded once. For the CDR3, the DNA is TGCGCCAGCAGCCAAAGGACAGGGTGGGGGGAAAAACTGTTTTTT. Its protein product is CASSQRTGWGEKLFF. This chain links TRBV4-1 with TRBJ1-4, with TRBD1 matching over 8 bases. V dropped 2 bases and J dropped 8; count of bases not matched to a gene: 7. The CDR3 extends over 15 amino acids. Germline V gene lookup returns CDR1 MGHRA and CDR2 YSYEKL.

This rearrangement joins TRBV15 to TRBJ2-7, with a possible D match to TRBD1 (6 bases). CDR1 LNHNV and CDR2 YYDKDF come from the germline V gene (reference sequence). The germline V and J ends were trimmed by 7 bases and 7 bases, with 17 bases remaining between them. The CDR3 runs 13 residues. The CDR3 here is CATKGTPSEEQYF. The CDR3 DNA follows: TGTGCCACCAAAGGGACACCCTCGGAGGAGCAGTACTTC.

This clone was detected only once. The chain couples TRBV28 to TRBJ2-7, with 7 bases identical to TRBD2. The germline V gene encodes CDR1 MDHEN and CDR2 SYDVKM. The junction had 18 bases not matched to a gene; V was cut back by 7 bases and J by 3 bases. CDR3 length equals 17 residues. Written as DNA, the CDR3 is TGTGCCAGCACCTCCCCTGGGAATAGCGGGTCTATCTACGAGCAGTACTTC. It codes for CASTSPGNSGSIYEQYF.

V and J are TRBV19 and TRBJ1-5, with D possibly being TRBD1 (5 bases). The CDR3 has 14 amino acids. V was pared by 3 bases and J by 6 bases, with 12 bases between. The germline V gene encodes CDR1 LNHDA and CDR2 SQIVND (reference sequence). The CDR3 sequence: CASSIASTGQPQHF. CDR3 in DNA: TGTGCCAGTAGTATTGCCTCCACAGGTCAGCCCCAGCATTTT.

The chain joins TRBV7-7 to TRBJ2-1, with 9 bases fitting TRBD2. V trimming: 5 bases; J trimming: 8 bases; junction bases outside the gene matches: 19. The CDR3 sequence is 18 residues long. Germline CDR1 and CDR2: SSHAT and FNYEAQ (reference sequence). CDR3 nucleotides: TGTGCCAGCAGCCTTTACCCCCGTTCTGGGACTAGCCTGCATGAGCAGTTCTTC. Amino acids: CASSLYPRSGTSLHEQFF.

The rearrangement links TRBV29-1 to TRBJ1-3; D uncertain. The CDR3 has 15 amino acids. V was trimmed by 7 bases and J by 0 bases, leaving 16 bases between them. Germline loops: CDR1 SQVTM, CDR2 ANQGSEA. CDR3 bases: TGCAGCGCAATAAGCGCAGGCACCTCTGGAAACACCATATATTTT. Protein product: CSAISAGTSGNTIYF. The complete variable domain, with remaining parts taken from reference TRBV29-1 and TRBJ1-3, reads SAVISQKPSRDICQRGTSLTIQCQVDSQVTMMFWYRQQPGQSLTLIATANQGSEATYESGFVIDKFPISRPNLTFSTLTVSNMSPEDSSIYLCSAISAGTSGNTIYFGEGSWLTVV.

This rearrangement joins TRBV9 to TRBJ2-7, with TRBD2 matching 10 bases. V trimming: 0 bases; J trimming: 5 bases; junction bases outside the gene matches: 20. The CDR3 has 20 amino acids. Looked up from germline, CDR1 is SGDLS and CDR2 is YYNGEE. The CDR3, as DNA: TGTGCCAGCAGCGTAGGGCTAGGCACGACTCTGAGCGGGAGGGCCCACGAGCAGTACTTC. Translating gives CASSVGLGTTLSGRAHEQYF.

The chain uses TRBV27 and TRBJ2-7; 7 bases fit TRBD1. The CDR3 length is 14 residues. CDR1 and CDR2 (germline): MNHEY, SMNVEV (reference sequence). The junction had 4 bases not matched to a gene; V was cut back by 2 bases and J by 3 bases. CDR3: CASSLRAGGYEQYF. The DNA of the CDR3 is TGTGCCAGCAGTTTAAGAGCAGGGGGCTACGAGCAGTACTTC.

This sequence joins TRBV6-5 and TRBJ2-1; 12 bases map to TRBD2. The trim removed 5 bases at V and 6 bases at J, leaving 2 bases unmatched. This CDR3 has 14 amino acids. Germline V lookup: CDR1 MNHEY, CDR2 SVGAGI. CDR3 DNA sequence: TGTGCCAGCAGTCTAGCGGGAGGGTCCAATGAGCAGTTCTTC. Its translation is CASSLAGGSNEQFF.

V gene TRBV12-5 combines with J gene TRBJ1-1; possibly TRBD1 for D (5 bases). CDR3 length equals 12 residues. Between the trimmed V and J ends, which lost 4 bases and 6 bases, there was a span of 9 bases. CDR1 is LGHNT and CDR2 is FRNRAP in the germline V gene. CDR3 DNA sequence: TGTGCTAGTGGTTCCCGGACACCTGAAGCTTTCTTT. Translation gives CASGSRTPEAFF.

This clone was detected once. V and J are TRBV7-7 and TRBJ2-5; D not resolved. The ends were cut back, 1 base at V and 4 bases at J, with 13 bases in the middle. The CDR3 spans 15 residues. Germline assignment: CDR1 SSHAT and CDR2 FNYEAQ (reference sequence). The CDR3 nucleotides read TGTGCCAGCAGCTTAGTGGCGGACGGCCGAGAGACCCAGTACTTC. It yields the protein CASSLVADGRETQYF.

V gene TRBV19 combines with J gene TRBJ2-1, with D unresolved. CDR1 LNHDA and CDR2 SQIVND come from the germline V gene (reference sequence). The CDR3 loop spans 14 amino acids. Trimming cost V 5 bases and J 6 bases, with 14 bases left between them. The CDR3 here is CASSPFPPANEQFF. The CDR3 DNA follows: TGTGCCAGTAGTCCCTTTCCTCCCGCCAATGAGCAGTTCTTC.

This sequence joins TRBV27 and TRBJ1-5; D might be TRBD1 (5 bases). Germline V gene data show CDR1 as MNHEY and CDR2 as SMNVEV (reference sequence). This CDR3 contains 15 residues. Deletions cut 2 bases from V and 2 bases from J, with 10 bases between. The CDR3 bases are TGTGCCAGCAGTTTAGGGCAGGGAGGCAATCAGCCCCAGCATTTT. This translates into CASSLGQGGNQPQHF.

V is TRBV2 and J is TRBJ2-7, with D unclear. The CDR3 is 14 amino acids. Germline values: CDR1 SNHLY, CDR2 FYNNEI. The ends were cut back, 4 bases at V and 1 base at J, with 11 bases in the middle. Here the CDR3 DNA reads TGTGCCAGCAGTGCGCCCGCTCCTTCCTACGAGCAGTACTTC. This gives the protein CASSAPAPSYEQYF. The complete variable domain, with remaining parts taken from reference TRBV2 and TRBJ2-7, reads EPEVTQTPSHQVTQMGQEVILRCVPISNHLYFYWYRQILGQKVEFLVSFYNNEISEKSEIFDDQFSVERPDGSNFTLKIRSTKLEDSAMYFCASSAPAPSYEQYFGPGTRLTVT.

The chain is built from TRBV13 and TRBJ2-7, with 11 bases matching TRBD1. The V segment lost 6 bases and the J segment 8 bases; nucleotides outside the gene matches: 3. Germline V gene lookup returns CDR1 PRHDT and CDR2 FYEKMQ (reference sequence). The CDR3 contains 12 residues. This CDR3 reads CASRGQGVQQYF. Written as DNA, the CDR3 is TGTGCCAGCAGGGGACAGGGGGTGCAGCAGTACTTC.

This chain joins TRBV13 and TRBJ2-7; 12 nucleotides agree with TRBD2. V was pared by 2 bases and J by 2 bases, with 4 bases of the junction left unmatched. The germline gives CDR1 PRHDT, CDR2 FYEKMQ (reference sequence). The CDR3 contains 16 residues. The DNA for the CDR3 is TGTGCCAGCAGCTTACCGACTAGCGGGAGTCCCTACGAGCAGTACTTC. Translation gives CASSLPTSGSPYEQYF.

This chain joins TRBV7-6 and TRBJ2-7, with TRBD2 matching 9 bases. V dropped 7 bases and J dropped 3; count of bases not matched to a gene: 13. The CDR3 spans 16 residues. CDR1 and CDR2 (germline): SGHVS, FNYEAQ. The CDR3 is CASTGGRSGSLYEQYF. DNA of the CDR3: TGTGCCAGCACCGGAGGTCGTAGCGGGAGCCTCTACGAGCAGTACTTC. Combining the CDR3 with reference TRBV7-6 and TRBJ2-7 gives the whole variable domain GAGVSQSPRYKVTKRGQDVALRCDPISGHVSLYWYRQALGQGPEFLTYFNYEAQQDKSGLPNDRFSAERPEGSISTLTIQRTEQRDSAMYRCASTGGRSGSLYEQYFGPGTRLTVT.

The J gene is TRBJ2-1, the V gene TRBV6-5, with 8 bases matching TRBD1. This CDR3 has 15 residues. From germline, CDR1 is MNHEY and CDR2 SVGAGI. Trimming at V came to 7 bases and at J to 3 bases, leaving 8 bases not matched to a gene. The CDR3 here is CASTLARGHYNEQFF. The CDR3, as DNA: TGTGCCAGCACCCTAGCCAGGGGGCACTACAATGAGCAGTTCTTC.